The source of this T cell receptor (beta chain) is a study of shared clonotypes between healthy human individuals. Study conclusions and caveats: Despite large depth, sorted-subset datasets appeared incompletely sequenced.

As regards this clone: Its specificity is not known.

The V end lost 2 bases, the J end lost 5 bases, and 13 bases lay between the germline ends. There are 15 residues in the CDR3. CDR1 is KGHSH and CDR2 is LQKENI in the germline V gene. The authors split each subset's genomic DNA evenly across several immunoSEQ plates. Some clones are missing from TCRdb's copy, which holds only in-frame ones; the method was immunoSEQ multiplex PCR. The table records 1 million to 1.2 million clones, around three quarters of them present only once. The TCR originated in a young man in good health. Some clones in this sample may be carry-over from other donors' samples. This sequence joins TRBV18 and TRBJ2-1; D gene uncertain. Sequencing was performed on memory CD4+ T cells from PBMCs. Subset denoted: CD45RA-negative fraction. CDR3 in amino acids: CASSPWLEVNNEQFF. The CDR3 DNA follows: TGTGCCAGCTCACCATGGCTAGAAGTGAACAATGAGCAGTTCTTC. Complete variable domain (other parts from reference TRBV18 and TRBJ2-1): NAGVMQNPRHLVRRRGQEARLRCSPMKGHSHVYWYRQLPEEGLKFMVYLQKENIIDESGMPKERFSAEFPKEGPSILRIQQVVRGDSAAYFCASSPWLEVNNEQFFGPGTRLTVL.